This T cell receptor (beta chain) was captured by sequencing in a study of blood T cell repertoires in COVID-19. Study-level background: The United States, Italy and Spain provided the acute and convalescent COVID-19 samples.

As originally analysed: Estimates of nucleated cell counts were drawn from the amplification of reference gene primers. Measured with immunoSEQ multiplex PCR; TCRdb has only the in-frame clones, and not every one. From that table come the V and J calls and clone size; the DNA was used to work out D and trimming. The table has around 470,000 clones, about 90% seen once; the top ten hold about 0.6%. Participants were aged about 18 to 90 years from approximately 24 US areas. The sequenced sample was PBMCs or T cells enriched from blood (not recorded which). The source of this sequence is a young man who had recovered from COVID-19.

The CDR3 DNA is TGTGCCAGCAGCCAACGGGGGGCTTTGACCGGGGAGCTGTTTTTT. This translates into CASSQRGALTGELFF. The chain uses TRBV4-2 and TRBJ2-2; D is possibly TRBD2 (7 bases). This CDR3 has 15 amino acids. V was shortened by 2 bases and J by 5 bases, with 12 bases between the two germline ends. Germline CDR1 LGHNA, CDR2 YNFKEQ.